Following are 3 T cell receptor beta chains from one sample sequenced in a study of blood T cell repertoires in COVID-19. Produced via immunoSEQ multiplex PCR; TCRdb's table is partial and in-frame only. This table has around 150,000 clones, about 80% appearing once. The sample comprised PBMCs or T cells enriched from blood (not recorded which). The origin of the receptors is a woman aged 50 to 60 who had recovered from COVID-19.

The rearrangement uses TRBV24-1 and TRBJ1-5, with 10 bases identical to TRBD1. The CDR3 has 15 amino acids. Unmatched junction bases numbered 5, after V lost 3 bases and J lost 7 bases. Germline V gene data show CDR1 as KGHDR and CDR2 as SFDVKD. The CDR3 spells CATSDAGTGAQPQHF. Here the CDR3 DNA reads TGTGCCACCAGTGATGCCGGGACAGGGGCGCAGCCCCAGCATTTT.

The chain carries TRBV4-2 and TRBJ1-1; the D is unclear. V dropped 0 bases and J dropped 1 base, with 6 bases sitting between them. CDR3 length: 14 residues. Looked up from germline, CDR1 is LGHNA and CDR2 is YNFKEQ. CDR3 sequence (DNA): TGTGCCAGCAGCCAAGATAGAGGGAACACTGAAGCTTTCTTT. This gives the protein CASSQDRGNTEAFF.

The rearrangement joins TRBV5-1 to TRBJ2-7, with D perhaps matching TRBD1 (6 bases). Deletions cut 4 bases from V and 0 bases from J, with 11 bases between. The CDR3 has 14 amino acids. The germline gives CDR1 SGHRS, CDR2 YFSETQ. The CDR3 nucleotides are TGCGCCAGCAGCAACGACAGGAGCTCCTACGAGCAGTACTTC. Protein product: CASSNDRSSYEQYF. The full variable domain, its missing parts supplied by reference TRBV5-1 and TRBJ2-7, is KAGVTQTPRYLIKTRGQQVTLSCSPISGHRSVSWYQQTPGQGLQFLFEYFSETQRNKGNFPGRFSGRQFSNSRSEMNVSTLELGDSALYLCASSNDRSSYEQYFGPGTRLTVT.